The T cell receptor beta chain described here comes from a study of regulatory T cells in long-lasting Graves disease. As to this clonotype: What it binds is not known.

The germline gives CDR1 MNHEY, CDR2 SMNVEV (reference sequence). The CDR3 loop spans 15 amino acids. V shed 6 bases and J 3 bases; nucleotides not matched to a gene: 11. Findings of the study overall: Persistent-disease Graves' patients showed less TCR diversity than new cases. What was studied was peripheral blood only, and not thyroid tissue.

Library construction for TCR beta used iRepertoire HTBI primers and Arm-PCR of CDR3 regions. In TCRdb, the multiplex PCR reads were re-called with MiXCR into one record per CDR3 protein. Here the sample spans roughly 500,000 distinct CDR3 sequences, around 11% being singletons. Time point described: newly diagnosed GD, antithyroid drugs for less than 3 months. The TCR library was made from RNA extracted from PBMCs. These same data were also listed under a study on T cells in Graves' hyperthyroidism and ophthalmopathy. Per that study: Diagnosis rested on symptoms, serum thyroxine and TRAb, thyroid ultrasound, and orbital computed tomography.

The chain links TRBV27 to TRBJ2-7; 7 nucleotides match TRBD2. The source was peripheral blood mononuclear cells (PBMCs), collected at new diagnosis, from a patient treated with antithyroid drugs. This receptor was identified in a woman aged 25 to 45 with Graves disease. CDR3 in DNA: TGTGCCAGCAGCTCCCGACCGGGACTATACTACGAGCAGTACTTC. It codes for CASSSRPGLYYEQYF.